The sequence of this T cell receptor (beta chain) was determined in a study of T-cell memory formation after mild COVID-19. V lost 7 bases and J 11 bases, leaving 20 bases between the germline ends. The CDR3 totals 12 residues. Germline V gene lookup returns CDR1 SQVTM and CDR2 ANQGSEA. As to this clonotype: Its target is unknown.

Study findings and constraints: CD4+ clones that contracted lay mainly in CM and EM; CD8+ ones lay in EMRA. Contracting clones from day 15 to 85 had balanced CD4/CD8; later expanders favoured CD4+.

5'RACE with constant-segment primers built TCRalpha and TCRbeta cDNA libraries with UMIs. TCRdb reprocessed the 5' RACE reads via MiXCR and lists one record per CDR3 protein. The data show roughly 370,000 distinct CDR3 sequences, approximately 15% seen once. The sequence derives from a man in his late teens or twenties who had mild COVID-19 (a few samples of this study predate the infection). Cell type and time point are not known. The gene calls are TRBV29-1 and TRBJ1-1, with a weak D call TRBD1 (5 bases). Sequenced sample: PBMCs or a T cell subset sorted from them (not recorded which). The CDR3 DNA reads TGCAGCGGACAGTACCAAACATTTGGTGCTTTCTTT. Translated, it gives CSGQYQTFGAFF.